The 26 T cell receptor beta chains below were found in one sample sequenced in a study of blood T cell repertoires in COVID-19. Sequencing was performed with immunoSEQ multiplex PCR; in TCRdb, only in-frame clones are kept and a portion is missing. The sample gives about 110,000 clones, around 82% of which show up once; 5.5% to 8% is in the top ten. The sample was peripheral blood. The receptors come from a woman in her fifties or sixties with acute or convalescent COVID-19.

The V call is TRBV3-1 (or the pseudogene TRBV3-2), the J call TRBJ1-5, with D perhaps TRBD1 (6 bases). The CDR3 spans 15 residues. Between the trimmed V and J ends, which lost 3 bases and 3 bases, there was a span of 12 bases. Germline CDR1 and CDR2: LGHDT and YNNKEL (reference sequence). The CDR3 sequence: CASSHRDTNNQPQHF. The CDR3 DNA sequence: TGTGCCAGCAGCCACCGGGACACCAACAATCAGCCCCAGCATTTT.

The genes are TRBV5-5 and TRBJ1-5, with D uncertain. The CDR3 runs 13 residues. The V end was cut by 4 bases, the J end by 5 bases, with 10 bases between. CDR1 SGHKS and CDR2 YYEKEE come from the germline V gene (reference sequence). Here the CDR3 DNA reads TGTGCCAGCAGCCCCACGCCAGATCAGCCCCAGCATTTT. Its translation is CASSPTPDQPQHF.

V and J are TRBV7-3 and TRBJ2-2; a possible D gene is TRBD2 (6 bases). Germline CDR1 SGHTA, CDR2 FQGTGA. The V and J ends lost 6 bases and 7 bases respectively, with 12 bases between them. This CDR3 has 13 amino acids. For the CDR3, the DNA is TGTGCCAGCAGACTCCCCGGGAGCGGGGAGCTGTTTTTT. Protein sequence: CASRLPGSGELFF.

The chain joins TRBV5-1 to TRBJ2-5, with D perhaps TRBD2 (6 bases). The CDR3 has 13 amino acids. Germline V gives CDR1 SGHRS, CDR2 YFSETQ. V was trimmed by 3 bases and J by 2 bases, leaving 8 bases between them. The CDR3: CASSWDLQETQYF. The CDR3 nucleotides are TGCGCCAGCAGCTGGGACTTACAAGAGACCCAGTACTTC.

Only a few counts were recorded for this clone. The chain recombines TRBV10-3 with TRBJ1-1; 7 nucleotides align to TRBD1. V was pared by 10 bases and J by 8 bases, with 16 bases of the junction left unmatched. The CDR3 sequence is 14 residues long. Looked up from germline, CDR1 is ENHRY and CDR2 is SYGVKD. The CDR3 sequence: CATAATGLKREAFF. CDR3 coding DNA: TGTGCCACCGCCGCGACAGGGTTGAAGAGGGAAGCTTTCTTT.

This clone was observed a single time. The gene calls are TRBV6-5 and TRBJ2-2; 10 positions match TRBD2. Germline V gene data show CDR1 as MNHEY and CDR2 as SVGAGI. V was pared by 4 bases and J by 10 bases, with 3 bases of the junction left unmatched. The CDR3 covers 13 residues. In DNA form, the CDR3 reads TGTGCCAGCAGTTTAGGACTAGCGGAGGAGCTGTTTTTT. It translates to CASSLGLAEELFF.

The genes are TRBV7-3 and TRBJ2-1; maybe TRBD1 (5 bases). CDR1 is SGHTA and CDR2 is FQGTGA in the germline V gene. The ends were cut back, 2 bases at V and 0 bases at J, with 14 bases in the middle. This CDR3 region has 17 residues. CDR3 DNA: TGTGCCAGCAGCTTATTTGGCAGACAGAGCTCCTACAATGAGCAGTTCTTC. Its protein product is CASSLFGRQSSYNEQFF.

Only a few counts were recorded for this clone. The chain couples TRBV20-1 to TRBJ1-1; D unresolved. Germline CDR1 reads DFQATT; CDR2 reads SNEGSKA (reference sequence). The CDR3 consists of 11 residues. V lost 7 bases and J lost 3, with 9 bases in between. CDR3 residues: CSVWLHTEAFF. As DNA, the CDR3 is TGCAGTGTATGGCTCCACACTGAAGCTTTCTTT.

This sequence joins TRBV4-2 and TRBJ1-3, with D maybe TRBD1 (6 bases). CDR3 size: 16 residues. Germline V gene lookup returns CDR1 LGHNA and CDR2 YNFKEQ. Trimming left V 1 base short and J 1 base short, with 11 bases between. CDR3 in amino acids: CASSQARGASGNTIYF. In DNA, the CDR3 is TGTGCCAGCAGCCAAGCCCGGGGGGCGTCTGGAAACACCATATATTTT.

The chain is built from TRBV19 and TRBJ1-4; unclear D gene. Germline CDR1 and CDR2: LNHDA and SQIVND (reference sequence). The CDR3 has 12 amino acids. The germline V and J ends were trimmed by 3 bases and 7 bases, with 6 bases remaining between them. For the CDR3, the DNA is TGTGCCAGTAGTATCAACAGTGAAAAACTGTTTTTT. Translated, it gives CASSINSEKLFF.

This clone was observed a single time. The chain has TRBV4-2 and TRBJ1-3; tentatively, D is TRBD1 (6 bases). Germline V gene lookup returns CDR1 LGHNA and CDR2 YNFKEQ. V gave up 3 bases and J gave up 0 bases, with 12 bases separating them. The CDR3 has 16 residues. The DNA of the CDR3 is TGTGCCAGCAGCCACAACAGGGCCTCCTCTGGAAACACCATATATTTT. This codes for CASSHNRASSGNTIYF.

This chain joins TRBV10-1 and TRBJ1-1; D is unresolved. With 3 bases removed from V and 1 base from J, the gap between germline ends came to 6 bases. This CDR3 has 13 amino acids. Germline V gene lookup returns CDR1 WNHNN and CDR2 SYGVQD (reference sequence). CDR3 in amino acids: CASSEGGNTEAFF. CDR3 bases: TGCGCCAGCAGTGAAGGCGGGAACACTGAAGCTTTCTTT.

The V gene is TRBV10-3, the J gene TRBJ2-2; the match to TRBD2 covers 13 bases. This CDR3 is built from 17 residues. Germline V gene data show CDR1 as ENHRY and CDR2 as SYGVKD. The trim removed 3 bases at V and 4 bases at J, leaving 5 bases unmatched. DNA for the CDR3: TGTGCCATCAGTGACTCCCGACTAGCGGGGGGCACCGGGGAGCTGTTTTTT. Translated: CAISDSRLAGGTGELFF.

This clone turned up a few times. The chain recombines TRBV6-2 or TRBV6-3 with TRBJ1-5, with TRBD1 identical over 7 bases. This CDR3 contains 14 residues. Germline values: CDR1 MNHEY, CDR2 SVGEGT. The junction had 7 bases not matched to a gene; V was cut back by 6 bases and J by 5 bases. CDR3 sequence (DNA): TGTGCCAGCAGCCCGGACAGGAGCTATCAGCCCCAGCATTTT. Amino acids: CASSPDRSYQPQHF.

The table lists this clone with a count of one. The chain recombines TRBV29-1 with TRBJ2-7; perhaps TRBD1 as D (7 bases). V was trimmed by 7 bases and J by 4 bases, leaving 17 bases between them. The germline V gene has CDR1 SQVTM and CDR2 ANQGSEA. The CDR3 loop spans 13 amino acids. The CDR3 DNA reads TGCAGCGCCTCGGAGGGGGCGAGGTACGAGCAGTACTTC. Translating gives CSASEGARYEQYF.

The chain links TRBV19 to TRBJ1-5, with 7 bases lining up with TRBD1. Germline loops: CDR1 LNHDA, CDR2 SQIVND (reference sequence). This CDR3 contains 15 residues. J lost 2 bases, V lost 5 bases, and 6 bases had no gene match. The CDR3 region is CASSARTGGNQPQHF. CDR3 DNA sequence: TGTGCCAGTAGTGCGAGGACAGGAGGCAATCAGCCCCAGCATTTT.

The chain carries TRBV19 and TRBJ1-5; tentatively, D is TRBD1 (5 bases). V was cut by 0 bases and J by 6 bases, with 12 bases left in between. Germline V gene data show CDR1 as LNHDA and CDR2 as SQIVND (reference sequence). There are 15 residues in the CDR3. CDR3 loop: CASSIEGGYGQPQHF. As DNA, the CDR3 is TGTGCCAGTAGTATAGAGGGGGGGTATGGTCAGCCCCAGCATTTT.

The chain is built from TRBV28 and TRBJ1-3, with TRBD1 identical over 9 bases. V dropped 3 bases and J dropped 4; count of bases not matched to a gene: 7. Germline CDR1 reads MDHEN; CDR2 reads SYDVKM. The CDR3 runs 16 residues. The CDR3 sequence is CASSFGTGRDGNTIYF. The CDR3 nucleotides are TGTGCCAGCAGTTTTGGGACAGGGAGAGACGGAAACACCATATATTTT. Combining the CDR3 with reference TRBV28 and TRBJ1-3 gives the whole variable domain DVKVTQSSRYLVKRTGEKVFLECVQDMDHENMFWYRQDPGLGLRLIYFSYDVKMKEKGDIPEGYSVSREKKERFSLILESASTNQTSMYLCASSFGTGRDGNTIYFGEGSWLTVV.

This chain links TRBV5-1 with TRBJ2-7; 9 bases align to TRBD2. This CDR3 is built from 16 residues. With 0 bases clipped from V and 7 bases from J, the junction kept 11 bases outside the gene matches. In germline, CDR1 is SGHRS, CDR2 YFSETQ. The CDR3 reads CASSLEVLAGSGEQYF. Here the CDR3 DNA reads TGCGCCAGCAGCTTGGAGGTTCTAGCGGGGAGTGGGGAGCAGTACTTC.

The chain links TRBV19 to TRBJ1-4, with D tentatively TRBD1 (5 bases). V shed 3 bases and J shed 8 bases, with 13 bases lying between them. This CDR3 is 14 amino acids long. Germline V gene data show CDR1 as LNHDA and CDR2 as SQIVND (reference sequence). CDR3 region: CASSIRQGGEKLFF. The CDR3 DNA reads as TGTGCCAGTAGTATCCGGCAGGGAGGAGAAAAACTGTTTTTT. Filled out from reference TRBV19 and TRBJ1-4, the complete variable domain reads DGGITQSPKYLFRKEGQNVTLSCEQNLNHDAMYWYRQDPGQGLRLIYYSQIVNDFQKGDIAEGYSVSREKKESFPLTVTSAQKNPTAFYLCASSIRQGGEKLFFGSGTQLSVL.

The gene calls are TRBV19 and TRBJ1-1; TRBD1 might be the D (6 bases). Germline CDR1 is LNHDA and CDR2 is SQIVND (reference sequence). V dropped 7 bases and J dropped 5 bases, with 14 bases sitting between them. This CDR3 region has 13 residues. The CDR3 nucleotides are TGTGCCAGTAATAGAGGGGGAAGGACTGAAGCTTTCTTT. This gives the protein CASNRGGRTEAFF. The full variable domain, in which reference TRBV19 and TRBJ1-1 provide the parts outside the CDR3, is DGGITQSPKYLFRKEGQNVTLSCEQNLNHDAMYWYRQDPGQGLRLIYYSQIVNDFQKGDIAEGYSVSREKKESFPLTVTSAQKNPTAFYLCASNRGGRTEAFFGQGTRLTVV.

This clone occurred once. The gene calls are TRBV7-3 and TRBJ2-4; 8 bases are shared with TRBD1. J gave up 9 bases and V 5 bases, and 12 bases lay outside the gene matches. The CDR3 extends over 15 amino acids. In germline, CDR1 is SGHTA, CDR2 FQGTGA. This CDR3 reads CASSPSGGANSIQYF. In nucleotides, the CDR3 is TGTGCCAGCAGCCCTTCAGGGGGCGCGAATTCCATTCAGTACTTC.

The rearrangement joins TRBV6-6 to TRBJ1-5, with D unclear. Trimming cost V 2 bases and J 2 bases, with 10 bases left between them. Per the germline V gene, CDR1 is MNHNY and CDR2 is SVGAGI (reference sequence). The CDR3 loop spans 15 amino acids. The CDR3 DNA reads as TGTGCCAGCAGTTACGGTCGGCAGGGCAATCAGCCCCAGCATTTT. Its protein product is CASSYGRQGNQPQHF.

The chain links TRBV27 to TRBJ2-2; TRBD2 is a possible D gene (5 bases). The ends were cut back, 0 bases at V and 4 bases at J, with 6 bases in the middle. Germline V gives CDR1 MNHEY, CDR2 SMNVEV (reference sequence). The CDR3 consists of 14 residues. The chain's CDR3 is CASSLSAGTGELFF. The CDR3 DNA reads as TGTGCCAGCAGTTTATCGGCGGGCACCGGGGAGCTGTTTTTT.

The table lists this clone with a count of one. This chain uses TRBV4-1 with TRBJ1-2, with a tentative D call TRBD1 (5 bases). This CDR3 spans 15 amino acids. Germline V gene lookup returns CDR1 MGHRA and CDR2 YSYEKL. Trimming stripped 0 bases from V and 8 bases from J, with 16 bases between. The chain's CDR3 is CASSQDSGVFGGYTF. The CDR3 DNA is TGCGCCAGCAGCCAAGACTCGGGGGTCTTCGGAGGCTACACCTTC.

This clone came up once. V and J are TRBV3-1 (or the pseudogene TRBV3-2) and TRBJ1-5, with D uncertain. The CDR3 is 12 amino acids. Germline V gives CDR1 LGHDT, CDR2 YNNKEL (reference sequence). Trimming removed 4 bases from V and 4 bases from J, with 5 bases in between. The CDR3 DNA reads TGTGCCAGCAGCCGTTCAAATCAGCCCCAGCATTTT. It yields the protein CASSRSNQPQHF.